This T cell receptor beta chain stems from a study of blood T cell repertoires in COVID-19. With 4 bases clipped from V and 9 bases from J, the junction kept 15 bases outside the gene matches. Germline CDR1 LNHDA, CDR2 SQIVND (reference sequence). The CDR3 covers 18 residues. Profiling relied on immunoSEQ multiplex PCR, and the TCRdb table lists in-frame clones only, not all of them. The profile shows around 260,000 clones, approximately 85% of them singletons. The V gene is TRBV19, the J gene TRBJ2-1, with TRBD2 matching over 13 bases. The receptor was derived from a woman in her twenties or thirties who had recovered from COVID-19. Specimen: PBMCs or T cells enriched from blood (not recorded which). For the CDR3, the DNA is TGTGCCAGTAGTAACCCCTACTCACTAGCGGGGGGGATAGGTGAGCAGTTCTTC. This translates into CASSNPYSLAGGIGEQFF.